This is a list of T cell receptor beta chains from one sample in a study of blood T cells in healthy people across ages. Via MiXCR, TCRdb re-called the 5' RACE reads, giving one row per CDR3 protein. The sample records about a million distinct CDR3 sequences, approximately 50% being singletons. Sequenced material: blood. The receptor set was obtained from a woman aged 55-70 years in good health. Both conserved end residues are part of each CDR3.

V,J,CDR3
TRBV5-5,TRBJ2-6,CASSSWESGANALTF
TRBV7-9,TRBJ1-1,CASSLVGLQEAFF
TRBV13,TRBJ2-5,CASSLLPAGGSTETQYF
TRBV12-3/TRBV12-4,TRBJ2-3,CASSSRTSGRGDTQYF
TRBV28,TRBJ2-3,CASCTGLAGAPSTDTQYF
TRBV5-5,TRBJ2-3,CASSLVFAGVGTDTQYF
TRBV4-2,TRBJ2-1,CASSDRDREGNEQFF
TRBV12-3/TRBV12-4,TRBJ2-1,CASGLSSGGNEQFF
TRBV28,TRBJ1-2,CASGGGPNYGYTF
TRBV3-1,TRBJ1-2,CASSPPSGGGYTF
TRBV28,TRBJ2-1,CASSPGLRGRFYNEQFF
TRBV24-1,TRBJ2-1,CATSDPRHPYNEQFF
TRBV24-1,TRBJ2-3,CATRGGVITDTQYF
TRBV7-2,TRBJ2-5,CASSGRDRKETQYF
TRBV2,TRBJ2-6,CASRGWDSGANVLTF
TRBV11-3,TRBJ2-1,CASSLVARGRDEQFF
TRBV5-6,TRBJ1-2,CASSLKTGARGYGYTF